Listed below are T cell receptor beta chains from one sample, sequenced in a study of blood T cell repertoires in COVID-19. TCRdb keeps only in-frame clones here, not all; method: immunoSEQ multiplex PCR. In the table there are hundreds of thousands of clones, under 90% of which are singletons. The sample taken for sequencing was peripheral blood. These receptors all come from a man older than 75 with acute or convalescent COVID-19. The CDR3 runs from the conserved cysteine through the conserved F or W. A D gene is named only where the DNA matches it firmly. Only part of the rows carry a size: once, few, many, or a class if the clone is expanded.

TRBV19	NA	TRBD1	14	TRBJ1-5	CASSPRQGGQPQHF	TGTGCCAGTAGTCCGCGACAGGGCGGTCAGCCCCAGCATTTT
TRBV18	NA	NA	14	TRBJ1-5	CASSPPWTNQPQHF	TGTGCCAGCTCACCACCCTGGACAAATCAGCCCCAGCATTTT
TRBV2	NA	TRBD1	14	TRBJ1-4	CASTSQGANEKLFF	TGTGCCAGCACCTCACAGGGGGCTAATGAAAAACTGTTTTTT
TRBV3-1/TRBV3-2	NA	TRBD1	15	TRBJ1-4	CASSQEVGQGGKLFF	TGTGCCAGCAGCCAAGAGGTTGGACAGGGAGGAAAACTGTTTTTT
TRBV2	NA	NA	15	TRBJ1-4	CASRLQGTLNEKLFF	TGTGCCAGCAGACTACAGGGAACCCTTAATGAAAAACTGTTTTTT
TRBV19	once	NA	13	TRBJ2-7	CASSINRDYEQYF	TGTGCCAGTAGTATCAACAGGGACTACGAGCAGTACTTC
TRBV5-6	NA	TRBD1	16	TRBJ1-4	CASSLVPGGINEKLFF	TGTGCCAGCAGCTTGGTTCCAGGGGGCATTAATGAAAAACTGTTTTTT
TRBV27	NA	NA	15	TRBJ2-2	CASRAGYTNTGELFF	TGTGCCAGCAGGGCGGGTTATACGAACACCGGGGAGCTGTTTTTT
TRBV30	few	TRBD1	16	TRBJ1-5	CAWSGRTGGLNQPQHF	TGTGCCTGGAGTGGACGGACAGGGGGACTCAATCAGCCCCAGCATTTT
TRBV10-3	few	TRBD1	15	TRBJ2-5	CAISRQGAPQETQYF	TGTGCCATCAGCCGACAGGGGGCTCCCCAAGAGACCCAGTACTTC
TRBV19	NA	NA	15	TRBJ1-4	CASSQTGGTNEKLFF	TGTGCCAGCTCTCAGACCGGGGGGACAAATGAAAAACTGTTTTTT
TRBV30	NA	NA	14	TRBJ1-4	CAWSQVSTNEKLFF	TGTGCCTGGAGTCAGGTTTCAACTAATGAAAAACTGTTTTTT
TRBV6-5	NA	TRBD2	14	TRBJ2-7	CASSTSGSSYEQYF	TGTGCCAGCAGCACTAGCGGGAGCTCCTACGAGCAGTACTTC
TRBV6-6	NA	NA	15	TRBJ2-3	CASRNWGGGGDTQYF	TGTGCCAGCCGCAACTGGGGGGGCGGTGGAGATACGCAGTATTTT
TRBV4-2	NA	TRBD1	18	TRBJ2-3	CASSQRTTPGQGPDTQYF	TGTGCCAGCAGCCAAAGAACCACACCGGGACAGGGCCCAGATACGCAGTATTTT
TRBV5-1	once	TRBD1	15	TRBJ1-1	CASSLDGQDNTEAFF	TGCGCCAGCAGCTTGGATGGACAGGACAACACTGAAGCTTTCTTT
TRBV18	NA	TRBD1	14	TRBJ2-5	CASSLVRGLETQYF	TGTGCCAGCTCACTGGTCAGGGGGCTCGAGACCCAGTACTTC
TRBV18	NA	NA	17	TRBJ1-2	CASSPQITGGDLDGYTF	TGTGCCAGCTCACCACAAATTACAGGCGGGGATCTGGATGGCTACACCTTC
TRBV7-8	NA	NA	14	TRBJ1-1	CASSHSAGRTEAFF	TGTGCCAGCAGCCACTCTGCCGGGAGGACTGAAGCTTTCTTT
TRBV7-9	NA	NA	17	TRBJ1-3	CASSLGSAGLAGNTIYF	TGTGCCAGCAGCTTAGGTTCAGCAGGGCTGGCTGGAAACACCATATATTTT
TRBV27	few	NA	15	TRBJ1-5	CASSFRGAGNQPQHF	TGTGCCAGCAGTTTTCGGGGGGCGGGTAATCAGCCCCAGCATTTT
TRBV24-1	NA	NA	15	TRBJ2-3	CATSDLVSSTDTQYF	TGTGCCACCAGTGACCTAGTCTCCAGCACAGATACGCAGTATTTT
TRBV5-1	NA	NA	13	TRBJ2-1	CASSRNRVDEQFF	TGCGCCAGCAGCAGAAACAGGGTTGATGAGCAGTTCTTC
TRBV2	NA	NA	15	TRBJ2-1	CASSEAWAGGSEQFF	TGTGCCAGCAGTGAAGCGTGGGCAGGGGGGAGTGAGCAGTTCTTC
TRBV5-1	NA	TRBD2	14	TRBJ2-7	CASSLSGGGSEQYF	TGCGCCAGCAGCTTGTCCGGCGGGGGGAGCGAGCAGTACTTC
TRBV19	NA	NA	14	TRBJ2-1	CASKLETSYNEQFF	TGTGCCAGTAAACTAGAGACTTCCTACAATGAGCAGTTCTTC
TRBV30	NA	TRBD1	13	TRBJ1-1	CAWSGQGVTEAFF	TGTGCCTGGAGTGGCCAGGGGGTCACTGAAGCTTTCTTT
TRBV6-6	NA	NA	19	TRBJ1-1	CASSRGRDGRGVGNTEAFF	TGTGCCAGCAGTCGAGGAAGGGATGGGAGGGGGGTTGGTAACACTGAAGCTTTCTTT
TRBV6-5	NA	NA	12	TRBJ1-2	CASSNDRYGYTF	TGTGCCAGCAGCAATGACAGATATGGCTACACCTTC
TRBV11-1	NA	NA	14	TRBJ2-3	CASSFNQGTDTQYF	TGTGCCAGCAGCTTTAACCAGGGGACAGATACGCAGTATTTT
TRBV5-6	few	NA	14	TRBJ2-2	CASRPPGSTGELFF	TGTGCCAGCAGGCCCCCAGGGTCCACCGGGGAGCTGTTTTTT
TRBV28	few	NA	14	TRBJ2-4	CASSSGRGKNIQYF	TGTGCCAGCAGTAGCGGGCGGGGCAAAAACATTCAGTACTTC
TRBV6-5	once	TRBD1	14	TRBJ2-1	CASSSGTGPNEQFF	TGTGCCAGCAGTTCCGGGACAGGCCCCAATGAGCAGTTCTTC
TRBV18	NA	TRBD1	15	TRBJ1-1	CASSPPGTGNTEAFF	TGTGCCAGCTCACCACCCGGGACAGGGAACACTGAAGCTTTCTTT
TRBV7-2	NA	TRBD1	16	TRBJ2-1	CASTPQGASAFNEQFF	TGTGCCAGCACCCCGCAGGGGGCGTCCGCCTTCAATGAGCAGTTCTTC
TRBV30	NA	TRBD1	13	TRBJ1-4	CAWGGTGGEKLFF	TGTGCCTGGGGAGGTACAGGGGGAGAAAAACTGTTTTTT
TRBV18	NA	NA	15	TRBJ1-4	CASSPPRGAYEKLFF	TGTGCCAGCTCACCACCCAGGGGCGCATACGAAAAACTGTTTTTT
TRBV29-1	NA	NA	11	TRBJ2-3	CSVKGGNTQYF	TGCAGCGTCAAAGGCGGAAATACGCAGTATTTT
TRBV12-1	NA	NA	15	TRBJ2-1	CASSFVASGSNEQFF	NA
TRBV19	NA	TRBD1	18	TRBJ2-3	CASSPAGQGRWVTDTQYF	TGTGCCAGTAGTCCAGCGGGACAGGGACGTTGGGTGACAGATACGCAGTATTTT
TRBV11-3	NA	NA	13	TRBJ2-3	CASRRDATDTQYF	TGTGCCAGCAGGCGGGACGCCACAGATACGCAGTATTTT
TRBV19	NA	NA	18	TRBJ1-3	CASSTLPYRVASGNTIYF	TGTGCCAGTAGTACCCTACCGTACAGGGTGGCCTCTGGAAACACCATATATTTT
TRBV27	once	TRBD2	16	TRBJ2-3	CASSPISSGRAGTQYF	TGTGCCAGCAGTCCCATCTCTAGCGGGAGGGCCGGTACGCAGTATTTT
TRBV21-1	NA	NA	11	TRBJ1-5	CASSNPGPQHF	TGTGCCAGCAGCAACCCGGGGCCCCAGCATTTT
TRBV3-1/TRBV3-2	once	TRBD1	16	TRBJ2-2	CASSQTDRRNTGELFF	TGTGCCAGCAGCCAGACGGACAGGAGGAACACCGGGGAGCTGTTTTTT
TRBV10-3	NA	TRBD2	18	TRBJ2-1	CAISESKLAGASYNEQFF	TGTGCCATCAGTGAGTCGAAATTAGCGGGCGCCTCCTACAATGAGCAGTTCTTC
TRBV6-2/TRBV6-3	NA	NA	16	TRBJ2-4	CASSLQGGLAKNIQYF	TGTGCCAGCAGCCTACAGGGCGGACTAGCCAAAAACATTCAGTACTTC